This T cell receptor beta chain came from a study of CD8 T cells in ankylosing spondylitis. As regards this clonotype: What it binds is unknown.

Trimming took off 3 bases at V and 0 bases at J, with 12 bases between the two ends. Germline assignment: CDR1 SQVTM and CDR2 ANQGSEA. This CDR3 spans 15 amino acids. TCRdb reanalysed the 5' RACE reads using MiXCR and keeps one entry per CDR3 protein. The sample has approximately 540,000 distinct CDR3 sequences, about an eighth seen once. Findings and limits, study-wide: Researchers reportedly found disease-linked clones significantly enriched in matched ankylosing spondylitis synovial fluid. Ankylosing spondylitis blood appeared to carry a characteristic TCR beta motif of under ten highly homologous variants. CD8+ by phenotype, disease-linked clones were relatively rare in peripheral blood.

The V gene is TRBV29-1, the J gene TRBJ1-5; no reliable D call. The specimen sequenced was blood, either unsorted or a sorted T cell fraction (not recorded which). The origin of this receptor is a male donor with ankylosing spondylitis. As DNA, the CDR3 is TGCAGCGTTGAGATAGGAACCATTAGCAATCAGCCCCAGCATTTT. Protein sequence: CSVEIGTISNQPQHF.